This T cell receptor (beta chain) emerged from a study of CD8 T cells in Susac syndrome (dated by TCRdb to the late 2010s). With respect to the entire study: Repertoire sequencing was used to test whether CD8+ T cell activation and differentiation in Susac syndrome was antigen driven. The study compared CD8+ T cell repertoire clonality among 12 healthy donors, around 14 Susac syndrome patients and 15 multiple sclerosis patients.

Study-wide conclusions, independent of this receptor: The number of individuals in the TCR sequencing and HLA analysis was recognized as being relatively small.

Peripheral blood CD8+ and CD4+ T cells from healthy donors, Susac syndrome patients and multiple sclerosis patients were profiled by high-throughput TCR beta sequencing. The healthy donors served as controls matched for age and sex. Bulk CD8+ and CD4+ T cells were purified by magnetic negative isolation, whereas CD8+ TEMRA cells were enriched by FACS. Blood was drawn into EDTA tubes, processed within 24 hours, and PBMCs were isolated by density gradient centrifugation. PBMCs intended for TCR sequencing were cryopreserved in liquid nitrogen and thawed later in a water bath at 37 degrees C. A purity of at least 90% was achieved for sorted or isolated CD4+, CD8+ and CD8+ TEMRA cells. For this clonotype: Its antigen is still unknown. One base away there is no much larger clone; base qualities are not given.

From the cysteine up to the valine, the CDR3 has a length of 15 residues. Just CDR3 DNA is preserved here, 45 bases in frame from base 1. Reading the germline V gene gives CDR1 SGHVS and CDR2 FQNEAQ. Trimming takes 0 bases from V and 2 bases from J, and the germline ends sit 11 bases apart. RNA was extracted using the RNeasy kit, and about 0.45 to 1 ug of the RNA was reverse transcribed with random hexamers. TCR beta CDR3 regions were amplified with the immunoSEQ multiplex PCR assay covering 54 Vbeta and 13 Jbeta segments. PCR amplification bias was corrected by using a synthetic template baseline for primer optimization and computational correction. On the authors' methods: Reads were annotated to V, D and J genes according to IMGT and were analyzed with immunoSEQ Analyzer, with only productive sequences retained. Clonality was calculated as one minus the Shannon entropy normalized by log2 of the number of productive unique sequences. For each patient and control, public and private clones were evaluated within the 100 most prevalent clones. Clones were defined as Susac-specific when absent from the healthy and MS cohorts, from over 950 published viral clones and from other ImmuneACCESS disease sequences. TCRdb reanalyzed the raw reads on its own, using fastp at Q25 for trimming and MiXCR for clone calling, and kept in-frame beta chains. Rows with one shared CDR3 protein collapse into an entry with the most common genes and DNA. For this entry, the V and J calls and clone size follow TCRdb and not the study's own pipeline. The sample contains about 19,000 distinct CDR3 sequences, around 96% of them found a single time. The ten largest clones take up more than 0.2% of the sample.

The sample was CD8+ T cells from PBMCs. The V and J genes are TRBV7-8 and TRBJ2-7, and possibly TRBD2, on 6 matching bases. The clonotype was recovered from a human donor in good health. The CDR3 in this case is CASSLAPAGPYEQYV. The nucleotide sequence is TGTGCCAGCAGCTTAGCCCCAGCGGGTCCCTACGAGCAGTACGTC.